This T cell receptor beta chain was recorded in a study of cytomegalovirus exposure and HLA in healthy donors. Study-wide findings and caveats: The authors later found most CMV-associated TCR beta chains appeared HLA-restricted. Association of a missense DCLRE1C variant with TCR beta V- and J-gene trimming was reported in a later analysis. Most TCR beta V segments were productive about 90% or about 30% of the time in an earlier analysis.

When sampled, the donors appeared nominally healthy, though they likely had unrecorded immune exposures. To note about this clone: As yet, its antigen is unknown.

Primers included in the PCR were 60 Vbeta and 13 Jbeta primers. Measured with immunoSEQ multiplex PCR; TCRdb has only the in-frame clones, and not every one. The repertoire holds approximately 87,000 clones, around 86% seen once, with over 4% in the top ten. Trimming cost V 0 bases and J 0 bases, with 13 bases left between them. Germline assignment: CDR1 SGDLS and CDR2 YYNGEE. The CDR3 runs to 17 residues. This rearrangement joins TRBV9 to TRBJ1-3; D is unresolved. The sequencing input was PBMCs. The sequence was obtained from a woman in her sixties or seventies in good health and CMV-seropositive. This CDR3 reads CASSVAGSANSGNTIYF. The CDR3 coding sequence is TGTGCCAGCAGCGTAGCTGGGAGTGCGAACTCTGGAAACACCATATATTTT. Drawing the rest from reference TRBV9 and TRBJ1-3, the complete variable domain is DSGVTQTPKHLITATGQRVTLRCSPRSGDLSVYWYQQSLDQGLQFLIQYYNGEERAKGNILERFSAQQFPDLHSELNLSSLELGDSALYFCASSVAGSANSGNTIYFGEGSWLTVV.